This entry features one T cell receptor beta chain sequence. As yet, its antigen is unknown. This entry comes from a study of T cell responses to AZD1222 COVID-19 vaccine. General study points: Spike-specific TCR breadth and depth went up after people got two AZD1222 doses. Among spike-specific TCRs, nearly half reportedly target unmutated variant regions. Donors were mostly white British, more females; clonal diversity possibly underestimated. Distributed over spike, vaccine-associated CD4 TCRs predominated at 160-218 and 743-854.

Here immunoSEQ multiplex PCR was the method, and the copy in TCRdb shows in-frame clones only, minus some. The table has 150,000 or so clones, 92% seen once. The CDR3 is 17 amino acids. CDR1 LNHDA and CDR2 SQIVND come from the germline V gene (reference sequence). V lost 3 bases to trimming and J lost 4 bases; unmatched junction nucleotides: 10. This chain uses TRBV19 with TRBJ2-1; the match to TRBD2 covers 9 bases. The TCR originated in an adult in good health. The specimen was peripheral blood, collected on day 0 of AZD1222 vaccination. CDR3 amino acids: CASSIGLRSGGYNEQFF. DNA for the CDR3: TGTGCCAGTAGTATTGGATTACGAAGCGGGGGGTACAATGAGCAGTTCTTC.